Reported below is one TCR beta chain. In the original analysis: Researchers report that nucleated cell counts were estimated from reference gene primer amplification. TCRdb's table, derived via immunoSEQ multiplex PCR, lists solely in-frame clones and lacks some. V and J calls and clone size are as listed in that table; D and trimming were resolved from the DNA. The repertoire holds roughly 240,000 clones, roughly four fifths seen once, with over 3.5% in the top ten. Germline V gene data show CDR1 as MNHEY and CDR2 as SMNVEV (reference sequence). V trimming: 6 bases; J trimming: 2 bases; junction bases outside the gene matches: 6. The CDR3 consists of 16 residues. This sample is part of a study of blood T cell repertoires in COVID-19.

The origin of this receptor is a woman aged 70 to 79 with acute or convalescent COVID-19. The V call is TRBV27, the J call TRBJ2-1, with 11 bases fitting TRBD2. Material: peripheral blood. CDR3 residues: CASSSISGGAYNEQFF. The DNA of the CDR3 is TGTGCCAGCAGCTCGATTAGCGGGGGGGCCTACAATGAGCAGTTCTTC.